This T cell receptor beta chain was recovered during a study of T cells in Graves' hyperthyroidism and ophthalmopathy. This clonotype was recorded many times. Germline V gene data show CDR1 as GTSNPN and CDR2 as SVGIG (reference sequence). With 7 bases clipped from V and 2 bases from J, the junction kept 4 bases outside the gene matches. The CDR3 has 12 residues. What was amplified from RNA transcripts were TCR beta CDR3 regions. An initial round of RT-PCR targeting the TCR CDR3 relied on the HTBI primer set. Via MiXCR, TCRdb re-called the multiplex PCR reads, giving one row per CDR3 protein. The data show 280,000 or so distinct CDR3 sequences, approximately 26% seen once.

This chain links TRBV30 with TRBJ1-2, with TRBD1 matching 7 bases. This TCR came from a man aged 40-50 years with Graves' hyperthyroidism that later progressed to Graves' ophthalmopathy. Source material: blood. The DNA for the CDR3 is TGTGCCTCCCAACAGGGGAACTATGGCTACACCTTC. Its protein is CASQQGNYGYTF.